Following are 26 T cell receptor beta chains from one sample sequenced in a study of blood T cell repertoires in COVID-19. Assay: immunoSEQ multiplex PCR; the TCRdb copy retains only in-frame clones and omits some. The sample includes more than 140,000 clones, about 86% of them seen just once. Sequenced input: peripheral blood. The receptors originated from a woman in her sixties with acute or convalescent COVID-19.

The chain combines TRBV28 with TRBJ1-1, with D possibly TRBD1 on 5 matching bases. CDR1 and CDR2 (germline): MDHEN, SYDVKM. The germline V and J ends were trimmed by 1 base and 0 bases, with 9 bases remaining between them. The CDR3 has 15 residues. The CDR3 DNA follows: TGTGCCAGCAGTTTATTGGACACTTTGAACACTGAAGCTTTCTTT. As protein: CASSLLDTLNTEAFF.

The genes are TRBV7-6 and TRBJ2-3; 9 bases are shared with TRBD1. With V trimmed by 5 bases and J by 5 bases, 8 bases remained unmatched. The CDR3 extends over 15 amino acids. In germline, CDR1 is SGHVS, CDR2 FNYEAQ. The CDR3 reads CASSPRDRAGDTQYF. The CDR3 region has the DNA TGTGCCAGCAGCCCCCGGGACAGGGCAGGAGATACGCAGTATTTT.

The chain uses TRBV19 and TRBJ1-1; D is perhaps TRBD1 (6 bases). This CDR3 region has 16 residues. The germline CDR1 and CDR2 sequences are LNHDA and SQIVND (reference sequence). Between the trimmed V and J ends, which lost 4 bases and 5 bases, there was a span of 20 bases. The CDR3 spells CASSTSAGGPRTEAFF. DNA of the CDR3: TGTGCCAGTAGTACCTCCGCCGGGGGGCCGAGGACTGAAGCTTTCTTT.

The chain recombines TRBV3-1 (or the pseudogene TRBV3-2) with TRBJ2-7; TRBD2 aligns across 8 bases. In germline, CDR1 is LGHDT, CDR2 YNNKEL (reference sequence). With V trimmed by 1 base and J by 4 bases, 9 bases remained unmatched. The CDR3 totals 16 residues. The CDR3 loop is CASSQAGWGGGYEQYF. The DNA of the CDR3 is TGTGCCAGCAGCCAAGCAGGATGGGGCGGGGGGTACGAGCAGTACTTC.

The genes are TRBV3-1 (or the pseudogene TRBV3-2) and TRBJ2-5; the match to TRBD2 covers 14 bases. V lost 4 bases, J lost 1 base, and 2 bases stayed unmatched. The CDR3 runs to 16 residues. CDR1 LGHDT and CDR2 YNNKEL come from the germline V gene (reference sequence). The chain's CDR3 is CASSPGLAGAQETQYF. In nucleotides, the CDR3 is TGTGCCAGCAGCCCGGGACTAGCGGGGGCCCAAGAGACCCAGTACTTC.

The rearrangement joins TRBV19 to TRBJ2-6; 8 bases are shared with TRBD1. In germline, CDR1 is LNHDA, CDR2 SQIVND (reference sequence). CDR3 length: 18 amino acids. V trimming: 0 bases; J trimming: 1 base; junction bases outside the gene matches: 5. CDR3 amino acids: CASSIDPGGWSGANVLTF. The CDR3 DNA reads TGTGCCAGTAGTATAGACCCAGGGGGCTGGTCTGGGGCCAACGTCCTGACTTTC.

The rearrangement joins TRBV13 to TRBJ1-2; 8 nucleotides line up with TRBD1. Germline V gene sequence: CDR1 PRHDT, CDR2 FYEKMQ (reference sequence). The CDR3 spans 16 residues. V shed 0 bases, J shed 7 bases, and the junction held 10 bases outside the gene matches. This CDR3 is CASSLGTGRGRSGYTF. The CDR3 nucleotides are TGTGCCAGCAGCTTAGGAACCGGCAGGGGGCGCAGTGGCTACACCTTC.

V usage is TRBV5-1 and J usage is TRBJ2-1; the match to TRBD1 covers 7 bases. Germline V gives CDR1 SGHRS, CDR2 YFSETQ. The CDR3 consists of 14 residues. With 4 bases clipped from V and 9 bases from J, the junction kept 10 bases outside the gene matches. As DNA, the CDR3 is TGCGCCAGCAGCGAAGGACAGAGGGACAGTGAGCAGTTCTTC. Its translation: CASSEGQRDSEQFF.

J is TRBJ1-1 and V is TRBV18; TRBD1 might be the D (5 bases). Looked up from germline, CDR1 is KGHSH and CDR2 is LQKENI. V lost 4 bases and J lost 0, with 12 bases in between. This CDR3 has 15 residues. CDR3 sequence (DNA): TGTGCCAGCTCACAATTTAAGGACATGAACACTGAAGCTTTCTTT. As protein: CASSQFKDMNTEAFF. The full variable domain, its missing parts supplied by reference TRBV18 and TRBJ1-1, is NAGVMQNPRHLVRRRGQEARLRCSPMKGHSHVYWYRQLPEEGLKFMVYLQKENIIDESGMPKERFSAEFPKEGPSILRIQQVVRGDSAAYFCASSQFKDMNTEAFFGQGTRLTVV.

This chain uses TRBV6-5 with TRBJ1-1; 7 nucleotides match TRBD1. Germline CDR1 is MNHEY and CDR2 is SVGAGI. The V gene end was trimmed by 1 base and the J gene end by 5 bases; junction bases not matched to a gene: 7. The CDR3 is 15 amino acids. The CDR3 sequence: CASSYLDRAGTEAFF. For the CDR3, the DNA is TGTGCCAGCAGTTACTTAGACAGGGCTGGGACTGAAGCTTTCTTT.

The chain recombines TRBV30 with TRBJ1-5; no clear D. V gave up 2 bases and J gave up 7 bases, with 12 bases separating them. Looked up from germline, CDR1 is GTSNPN and CDR2 is SVGIG (reference sequence). This CDR3 region has 13 residues. CDR3 sequence reads: CAWSWAASQPQHF. In DNA, the CDR3 is TGTGCCTGGAGTTGGGCAGCCAGCCAGCCCCAGCATTTT.

The rearrangement uses TRBV5-6 and TRBJ2-2; D is undetermined. Trimming stripped 4 bases from V and 4 bases from J, with 11 bases between. This CDR3 region has 14 residues. The germline V gene has CDR1 SGHDT and CDR2 YYEEEE. The CDR3 here is CASSPEHSTGELFF. CDR3 DNA: TGTGCCAGCAGCCCCGAACACAGCACCGGGGAGCTGTTTTTT.

This sequence joins TRBV6-5 and TRBJ2-7; D is possibly TRBD1 (6 bases). V lost 6 bases to trimming and J lost 6 bases, with 18 bases between them. Germline V gene lookup returns CDR1 MNHEY and CDR2 SVGAGI. The CDR3 extends over 14 amino acids. CDR3 DNA sequence: TGTGCCAGCAGCATCCGGGCAGGGGTCGGCGAGCAGTACTTC. Amino acids: CASSIRAGVGEQYF.

The chain uses TRBV19 and TRBJ1-2; TRBD1 matches 11 bases. Germline CDR1 LNHDA, CDR2 SQIVND (reference sequence). Germline trimming cut 0 bases from V and 3 bases from J; bases unmatched to any gene: 3. This CDR3 is built from 16 residues. This CDR3 reads CASSIDRTGGDYGYTF. As DNA, the CDR3 is TGTGCCAGTAGTATAGATAGGACAGGGGGCGACTATGGCTACACCTTC.

CDR3 nucleotides: TGTGCCAGCAGTTCCCTCGGAGGGGTGAACACTGAAGCTTTCTTT. Its translation is CASSSLGGVNTEAFF. The J gene is TRBJ1-1, the V gene TRBV6-5; TRBD1 might be the D (5 bases). V lost 4 bases, J lost 0 bases, and 12 bases lay in between. The length of the CDR3 is 15 residues. CDR1 MNHEY and CDR2 SVGAGI come from the germline V gene.

The chain has TRBV19 and TRBJ1-3; 7 bases agree with TRBD1. Germline loops: CDR1 LNHDA, CDR2 SQIVND (reference sequence). The CDR3 runs to 14 residues. V gave up 8 bases and J gave up 4 bases; unmatched junction bases: 8. CDR3 bases: TGTGCCAGTCGAGAGGGGGCCAGGGGAAACACCATATATTTT. Protein product: CASREGARGNTIYF.

This rearrangement joins TRBV6-6 to TRBJ1-2; TRBD1 aligns across 9 bases. Germline V lookup: CDR1 MNHNY, CDR2 SVGAGI (reference sequence). CDR3 size: 14 residues. V lost 7 bases to trimming and J lost 6 bases; unmatched junction nucleotides: 9. CDR3 loop: CASMDDGTGHGYTF. The CDR3 coding sequence is TGTGCCAGCATGGATGATGGGACAGGGCATGGCTACACCTTC.

V and J are TRBV19 and TRBJ1-4, with TRBD1 as a possible D gene (6 bases). The length of the CDR3 is 13 residues. V gave up 6 bases and J gave up 10 bases, with 15 bases separating them. CDR1 is LNHDA and CDR2 is SQIVND in the germline V gene (reference sequence). The CDR3 region is CASSQGYGRKLFF. The CDR3 DNA reads as TGTGCCAGTAGCCAGGGGTACGGAAGAAAACTGTTTTTT.

The rearrangement uses TRBV28 and TRBJ2-7; 8 bases are a match to TRBD1. Losses at the gene ends were 5 bases for V and 6 bases for J; bases not matched to a gene: 6. CDR3 length equals 13 residues. Germline-derived CDR1 and CDR2 are MDHEN and SYDVKM. The CDR3 DNA sequence: TGTGCCAGCAGTCCCCTAGACAGGGGCGAGCAGTACTTC. Its protein is CASSPLDRGEQYF.

The chain combines TRBV19 with TRBJ1-2, with 10 bases lining up with TRBD1. V was pared by 4 bases and J by 0 bases, with 11 bases of the junction left unmatched. CDR1 is LNHDA, CDR2 SQIVND, per germline (reference sequence). The CDR3 covers 18 residues. CDR3 region: CASSRSGQGGLTNYGYTF. The DNA of the CDR3 is TGTGCCAGTAGTAGGTCTGGACAGGGGGGACTAACTAACTATGGCTACACCTTC.

Only one count was recorded for this clone. This chain uses TRBV5-4 with TRBJ1-4; possible D gene TRBD1, 5 bases. Germline-derived CDR1 and CDR2 are SGHNT and YYREEE (reference sequence). Trimming took 0 bases from V and 5 from J, leaving 5 bases between them. The CDR3 extends over 13 amino acids. CDR3 nucleotide sequence: TGTGCCAGCAGCTTGGCAGGGAATGAAAAACTGTTTTTT. It codes for CASSLAGNEKLFF.

This rearrangement joins TRBV6-4 to TRBJ2-5; D gene uncertain. The V gene's germline CDR1 is MRHNA and CDR2 SNTAGT. V lost 0 bases and J 2 bases, leaving 10 bases between the germline ends. The CDR3 length is 15 residues. The CDR3 reads CASSDSRLPQETQYF. The CDR3 DNA reads as TGTGCCAGCAGTGACTCGAGACTTCCGCAAGAGACCCAGTACTTC.

The rearrangement joins TRBV10-2 to TRBJ1-2, with TRBD1 as a possible D gene (6 bases). With 3 bases removed from V and 3 bases from J, the gap between germline ends came to 8 bases. This CDR3 is 13 amino acids long. Germline assignment: CDR1 WSHSY and CDR2 SAAADI. The CDR3 DNA reads TGCGCCAGCAGTGAAAGGACAGACTATGGCTACACCTTC. This gives the protein CASSERTDYGYTF.

The chain is built from TRBV30 and TRBJ2-1, with D possibly matching TRBD1 (7 bases). With 4 bases removed from V and 8 bases from J, the gap between germline ends came to 21 bases. Germline V lookup: CDR1 GTSNPN, CDR2 SVGIG (reference sequence). The CDR3 sequence is 15 residues long. The CDR3 DNA follows: TGTGCCTGGAACTTCCTCGGGGGACAGACGGATGAGCAGTTCTTC. Its protein is CAWNFLGGQTDEQFF. Together with reference TRBV30 and TRBJ2-1, the CDR3 gives the full variable domain: SQTIHQWPATLVQPVGSPLSLECTVEGTSNPNLYWYRQAAGRGLQLLFYSVGIGQISSEVPQNLSASRPQDRQFILSSKKLLLSDSGFYLCAWNFLGGQTDEQFFGPGTRLTVL.

The chain carries TRBV19 and TRBJ1-2, with 11 bases aligning to TRBD1. CDR1 is LNHDA, CDR2 SQIVND, per germline (reference sequence). V lost 5 bases and J lost 5; bases outside the gene matches: 7. CDR3 length: 15 amino acids. The chain's CDR3 is CASSVSGTGGYGYTF. The DNA for the CDR3 is TGTGCCAGTAGTGTTTCCGGGACAGGGGGATATGGCTACACCTTC.

J is TRBJ2-3 and V is TRBV20-1; D perhaps matches TRBD2 (6 bases). CDR1 is DFQATT, CDR2 SNEGSKA, per germline (reference sequence). V lost 3 bases to trimming and J lost 0 bases, with 13 bases between them. The CDR3 contains 15 residues. The CDR3 sequence is CSASPSGGSTDTQYF. The DNA of the CDR3 is TGCAGTGCTAGTCCATCCGGGGGTAGCACAGATACGCAGTATTTT.